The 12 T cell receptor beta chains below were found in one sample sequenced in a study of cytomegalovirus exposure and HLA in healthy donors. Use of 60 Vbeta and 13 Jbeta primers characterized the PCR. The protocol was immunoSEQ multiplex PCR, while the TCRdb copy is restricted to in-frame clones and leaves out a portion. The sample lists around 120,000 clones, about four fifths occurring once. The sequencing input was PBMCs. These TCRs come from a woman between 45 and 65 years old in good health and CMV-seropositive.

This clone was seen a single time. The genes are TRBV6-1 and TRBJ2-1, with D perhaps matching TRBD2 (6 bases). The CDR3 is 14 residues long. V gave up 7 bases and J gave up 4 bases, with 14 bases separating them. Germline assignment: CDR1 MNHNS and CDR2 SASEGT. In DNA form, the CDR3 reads TGTGCCAGCATTTTAAGGCGGGGTTACAATGAGCAGTTCTTC. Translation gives CASILRRGYNEQFF.

The CDR3 region has the DNA TGCGCCAGCAGCTCGGGGGGAGCACAGTCCAATGAAAAACTGTTTTTT. Translating gives CASSSGGAQSNEKLFF. The rearrangement uses TRBV5-1 and TRBJ1-4; a weak D match, TRBD1 (5 bases). CDR1 is SGHRS and CDR2 is YFSETQ in the germline V gene. The V gene lost 3 bases and the J gene lost 5 bases, with 17 bases spanning the gap. There are 16 residues in the CDR3.

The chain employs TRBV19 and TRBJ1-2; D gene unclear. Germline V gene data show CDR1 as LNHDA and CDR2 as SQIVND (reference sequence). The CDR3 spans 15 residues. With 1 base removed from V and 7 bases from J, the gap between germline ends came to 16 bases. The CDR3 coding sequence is TGTGCCAGTAGTATAGGAGGGCCCGGCTTCTGTGGCTACACCTTC. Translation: CASSIGGPGFCGYTF.

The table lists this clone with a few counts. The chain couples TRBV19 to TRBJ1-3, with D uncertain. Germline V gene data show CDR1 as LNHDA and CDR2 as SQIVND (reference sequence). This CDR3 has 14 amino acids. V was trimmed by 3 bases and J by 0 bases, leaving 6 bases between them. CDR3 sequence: CASSIRDSGNTIYF. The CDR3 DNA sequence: TGTGCCAGTAGTATCCGGGACTCTGGAAACACCATATATTTT.

CDR3 sequence reads: CASSITGVGQPQHF. The CDR3 bases are TGTGCCAGCAGTATCACAGGGGTGGGACAGCCCCAGCATTTT. This rearrangement joins TRBV28 to TRBJ1-5; 7 nucleotides align to TRBD1. Germline values: CDR1 MDHEN, CDR2 SYDVKM. This CDR3 has 14 amino acids. Trimming took 5 bases from V and 7 from J; bases not matched to a gene: 8. The full variable domain, in which reference TRBV28 and TRBJ1-5 provide the parts outside the CDR3, is DVKVTQSSRYLVKRTGEKVFLECVQDMDHENMFWYRQDPGLGLRLIYFSYDVKMKEKGDIPEGYSVSREKKERFSLILESASTNQTSMYLCASSITGVGQPQHFGDGTRLSIL.

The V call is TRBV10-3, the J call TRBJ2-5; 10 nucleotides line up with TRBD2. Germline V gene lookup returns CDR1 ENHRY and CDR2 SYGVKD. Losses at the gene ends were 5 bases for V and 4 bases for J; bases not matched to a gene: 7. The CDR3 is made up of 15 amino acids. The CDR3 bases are TGTGCCATCAGTCGTGCCCGACTAGCGGGAGAGACCCAGTACTTC. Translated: CAISRARLAGETQYF.

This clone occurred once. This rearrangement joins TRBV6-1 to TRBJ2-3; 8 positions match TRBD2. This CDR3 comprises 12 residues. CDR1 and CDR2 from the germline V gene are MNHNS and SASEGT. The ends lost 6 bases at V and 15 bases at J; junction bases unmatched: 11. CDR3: CASSHPGGVQYF. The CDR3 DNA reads TGTGCCAGCAGCCACCCCGGGGGGGTGCAATATTTT.

CDR3 sequence reads: CASSQDRREGTDTQYF. DNA for the CDR3: TGTGCCAGCAGCCAAGATCGGCGGGAGGGTACAGATACGCAGTATTTT. The V and J genes are TRBV4-2 and TRBJ2-3; 9 bases agree with TRBD2. The germline V gene encodes CDR1 LGHNA and CDR2 YNFKEQ. This CDR3 comprises 16 residues. The V segment lost 0 bases and the J segment 3 bases; nucleotides outside the gene matches: 4.

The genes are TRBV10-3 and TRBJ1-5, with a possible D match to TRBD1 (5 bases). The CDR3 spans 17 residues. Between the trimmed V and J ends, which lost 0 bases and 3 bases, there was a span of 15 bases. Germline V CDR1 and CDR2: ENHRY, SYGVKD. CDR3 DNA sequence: TGTGCCATCAGTGAGTCGACCTTGGGGGGTTTCAATCAGCCCCAGCATTTT. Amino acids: CAISESTLGGFNQPQHF.

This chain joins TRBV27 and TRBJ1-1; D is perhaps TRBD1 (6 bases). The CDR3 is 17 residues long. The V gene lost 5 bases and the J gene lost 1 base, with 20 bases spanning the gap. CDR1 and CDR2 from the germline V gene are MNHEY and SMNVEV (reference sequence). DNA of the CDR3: TGTGCCAGCAGTCCGGTCGAGGGAGGGGGTTCGAACACTGAAGCTTTCTTT. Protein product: CASSPVEGGGSNTEAFF.

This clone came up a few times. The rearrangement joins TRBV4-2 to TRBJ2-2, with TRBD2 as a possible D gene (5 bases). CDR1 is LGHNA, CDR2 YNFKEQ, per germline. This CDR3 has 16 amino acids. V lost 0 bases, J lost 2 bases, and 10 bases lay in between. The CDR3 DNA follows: TGTGCCAGCAGCCAAGAGGCGCGGGCCAACACCGGGGAGCTGTTTTTT. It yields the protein CASSQEARANTGELFF.

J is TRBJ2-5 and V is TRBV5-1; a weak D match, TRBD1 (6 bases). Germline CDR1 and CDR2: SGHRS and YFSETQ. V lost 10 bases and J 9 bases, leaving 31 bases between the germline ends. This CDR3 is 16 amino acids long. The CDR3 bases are TGCGCCGGCGAACCGGGACAAAAAAACGCGTATTCGGCCCAGTACTTC. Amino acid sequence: CAGEPGQKNAYSAQYF.